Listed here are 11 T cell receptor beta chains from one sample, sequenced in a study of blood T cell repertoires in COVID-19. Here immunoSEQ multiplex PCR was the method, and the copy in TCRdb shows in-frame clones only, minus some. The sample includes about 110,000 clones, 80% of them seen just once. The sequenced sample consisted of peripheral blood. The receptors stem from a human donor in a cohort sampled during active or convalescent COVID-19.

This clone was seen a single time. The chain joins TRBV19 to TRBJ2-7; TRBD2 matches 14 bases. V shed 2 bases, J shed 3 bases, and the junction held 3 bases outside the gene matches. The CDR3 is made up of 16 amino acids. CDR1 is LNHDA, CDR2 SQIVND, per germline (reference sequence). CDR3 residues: CASSIQGTSGSYEQYF. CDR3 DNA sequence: TGTGCCAGTAGTATACAGGGGACTAGCGGGAGCTACGAGCAGTACTTC.

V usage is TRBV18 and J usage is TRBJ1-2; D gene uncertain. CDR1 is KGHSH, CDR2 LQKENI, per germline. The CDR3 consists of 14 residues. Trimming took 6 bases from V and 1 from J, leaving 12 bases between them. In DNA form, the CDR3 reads TGTGCCAGCTCGCCCCGAGGATTTAACTATGGCTACACCTTC. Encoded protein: CASSPRGFNYGYTF.

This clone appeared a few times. This CDR3 is CASSPSLRQYF. In DNA, the CDR3 is TGTGCCAGCAGCCCTTCTCTGAGGCAGTATTTT. The rearrangement uses TRBV7-2 and TRBJ2-3; the D is unclear. V was pared by 5 bases and J by 11 bases, with 11 bases between. The length of the CDR3 is 11 residues. Germline CDR1 SGHTA, CDR2 FQGNSA.

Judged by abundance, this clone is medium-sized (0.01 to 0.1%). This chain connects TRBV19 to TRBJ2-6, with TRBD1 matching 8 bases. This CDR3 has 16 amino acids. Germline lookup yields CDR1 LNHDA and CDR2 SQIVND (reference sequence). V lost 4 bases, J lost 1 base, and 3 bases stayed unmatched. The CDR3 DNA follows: TGTGCCAGTAGTAAAAGACAGGGGTCTGGGGCCAACGTCCTGACTTTC. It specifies CASSKRQGSGANVLTF.

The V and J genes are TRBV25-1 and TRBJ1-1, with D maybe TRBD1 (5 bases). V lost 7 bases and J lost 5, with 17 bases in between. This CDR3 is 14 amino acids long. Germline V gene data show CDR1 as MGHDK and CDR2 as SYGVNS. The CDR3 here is CASNLWGKGTEAFF. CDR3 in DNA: TGTGCCAGCAATCTCTGGGGTAAGGGGACTGAAGCTTTCTTT.

The CDR3 sequence: CSASSNRVEQAFF. The CDR3 DNA follows: TGCAGTGCTAGTTCGAACCGGGTAGAGCAAGCTTTCTTT. The chain couples TRBV20-1 to TRBJ1-1; D is undetermined. Germline V gene sequence: CDR1 DFQATT, CDR2 SNEGSKA (reference sequence). The CDR3 consists of 13 residues. V was pared by 3 bases and J by 9 bases, with 17 bases between.

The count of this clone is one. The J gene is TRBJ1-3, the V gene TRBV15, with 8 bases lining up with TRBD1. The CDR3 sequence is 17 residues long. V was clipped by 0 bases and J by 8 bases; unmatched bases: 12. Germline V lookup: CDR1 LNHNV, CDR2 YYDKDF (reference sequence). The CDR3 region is CATSRDRIGQGRDTIYF. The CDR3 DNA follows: TGTGCCACCAGCAGAGATCGGATCGGACAGGGTAGGGACACCATATATTTT.

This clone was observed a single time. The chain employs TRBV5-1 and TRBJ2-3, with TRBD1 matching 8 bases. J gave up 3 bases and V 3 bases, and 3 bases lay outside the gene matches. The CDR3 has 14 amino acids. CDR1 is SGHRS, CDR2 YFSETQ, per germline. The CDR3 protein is CASSSGTGTDTQYF. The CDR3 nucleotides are TGCGCCAGCAGCTCCGGGACAGGAACAGATACGCAGTATTTT.

CDR3 bases: TGTGCCAGCAGCTCCAGGACAGGGCAAACGGGAAACACTGAAGCTTTCTTT. Translating gives CASSSRTGQTGNTEAFF. The J gene is TRBJ1-1, the V gene TRBV7-9; TRBD1 matches 8 bases. The trim removed 4 bases at V and 2 bases at J, leaving 12 bases unmatched. This CDR3 is built from 17 residues. CDR1 is SEHNR, CDR2 FQNEAQ, per germline (reference sequence).

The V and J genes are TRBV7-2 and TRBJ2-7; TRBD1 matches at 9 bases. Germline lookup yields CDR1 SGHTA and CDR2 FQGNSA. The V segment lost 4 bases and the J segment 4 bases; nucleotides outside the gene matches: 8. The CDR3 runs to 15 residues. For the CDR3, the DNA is TGTGCCAGCAGCTCAGAGGGGACAGGGAGATACGAGCAGTACTTC. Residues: CASSSEGTGRYEQYF.

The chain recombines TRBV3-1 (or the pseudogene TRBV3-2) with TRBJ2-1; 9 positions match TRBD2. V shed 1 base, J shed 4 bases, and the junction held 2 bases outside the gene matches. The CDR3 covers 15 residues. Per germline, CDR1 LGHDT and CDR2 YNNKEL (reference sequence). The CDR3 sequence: CASSQGLAVYNEQFF. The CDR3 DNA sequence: TGTGCCAGCAGCCAAGGACTAGCGGTTTACAATGAGCAGTTCTTC.